The clone carrying this TCR beta chain was found once. The data stem from a study of Ad26.COV2.S vaccination and SARS-CoV-2 variants. Generated by immunoSEQ multiplex PCR, the TCRdb table keeps only in-frame clones and is missing some. This table holds roughly 510,000 clones, approximately 88% found once. The treatment was: 15 to 20 received Ad26.COV2.S at low or high dose, single or two shots; several received placebo; per-sample allocation not given. Sampling took place 63 days after the first vaccine or placebo injection. CDR3 length equals 14 residues. Germline lookup yields CDR1 MGHDK and CDR2 SYGVNS. The junction had 8 bases not matched to a gene; V was cut back by 4 bases and J by 5 bases.

The sample consisted of peripheral blood, taken in a trial of Ad26.COV2.S vaccine versus placebo. The genes are TRBV25-1 and TRBJ2-7; 7 bases align to TRBD2. The sequence was collected from a person aged 18-65 years who received the Ad26.COV2.S COVID-19 vaccine or a placebo. The CDR3 DNA is TGTGCCAGCAGTGGGGTAGGGAGGGTCAACGAGCAGTACTTC. It specifies CASSGVGRVNEQYF.